A selection of T cell receptor beta chains follows, all from one sample in a study of T cell responses to AZD1222 COVID-19 vaccine. The protocol was immunoSEQ multiplex PCR, while the TCRdb copy is restricted to in-frame clones and leaves out a portion. The sample carries some 92,000 clones, roughly nine tenths recorded once. Sample: peripheral blood, taken on day 0 of AZD1222 vaccination. The source of these receptors is an adult in good health. Both conserved end residues are part of each CDR3. Each record gives: V gene, J gene, D gene, CDR3 protein. A D gene is named only where the DNA matches it firmly.

TRBV5-1	TRBJ1-5	TRBD1	CASSFDRAQPQHF
TRBV24-1	TRBJ1-1	.	CATSDGAEAFF
TRBV6-5	TRBJ1-2	TRBD1	CASSVTIQGLYGYTF
TRBV7-2	TRBJ1-3	.	CASSLLNSGNTIYF
TRBV28	TRBJ2-7	TRBD1	CASSQPTGQGFHEQYF
TRBV19	TRBJ1-5	.	CASSAGVTQPQHF
TRBV19	TRBJ1-2	TRBD1	CASSSQGAYGYTF
TRBV7-6	TRBJ1-4	TRBD1	CASSQGQGREKLFF
TRBV6-4	TRBJ2-7	TRBD2	CASSETSGSSYEQYF
TRBV7-2	TRBJ2-1	.	CASSAWDSSFF
TRBV7-9	TRBJ2-2	.	CASSYPLGGADTGELFF
TRBV11-1	TRBJ2-3	.	CASSLAWLASTDTQYF
TRBV28	TRBJ1-5	.	CASSLPTATYSNQPQHF
TRBV5-1	TRBJ1-2	.	CASSLGGQGYTF
TRBV4-3	TRBJ1-1	.	CASSSGPSEAFF
TRBV21-1	TRBJ1-6	.	CASSKVLRGADSPLHF
TRBV7-8	TRBJ2-3	TRBD2	CASSLSGDHADTQYF
TRBV14	TRBJ2-2	.	CASSPQFGELFF
TRBV20-1	TRBJ1-6	.	CSASRAAYNSPLHF
TRBV30	TRBJ2-2	TRBD2	CATTRLAGGPGELFF
TRBV4-3	TRBJ1-6	.	CASSLTDRAPLHF
TRBV7-9	TRBJ2-1	.	CASSFEGEQFF
TRBV6-5	TRBJ1-1	.	CASSYSRQTDEAFF
TRBV5-1	TRBJ2-2	.	CASSLVGWASTGELFF
TRBV5-6	TRBJ2-6	.	CASSFIIRSGANVLTF
TRBV14	TRBJ2-2	.	CASSYGGSGELFF
TRBV5-5	TRBJ1-5	.	CASRADRRLNQPQHF
TRBV12-3/TRBV12-4	TRBJ1-5	TRBD1	CASSRTGDQPQHF
TRBV7-7	TRBJ2-1	.	CASSLGRSETYNEQFF
TRBV27	TRBJ2-5	TRBD2	CASSLDVPSGRAETQYF